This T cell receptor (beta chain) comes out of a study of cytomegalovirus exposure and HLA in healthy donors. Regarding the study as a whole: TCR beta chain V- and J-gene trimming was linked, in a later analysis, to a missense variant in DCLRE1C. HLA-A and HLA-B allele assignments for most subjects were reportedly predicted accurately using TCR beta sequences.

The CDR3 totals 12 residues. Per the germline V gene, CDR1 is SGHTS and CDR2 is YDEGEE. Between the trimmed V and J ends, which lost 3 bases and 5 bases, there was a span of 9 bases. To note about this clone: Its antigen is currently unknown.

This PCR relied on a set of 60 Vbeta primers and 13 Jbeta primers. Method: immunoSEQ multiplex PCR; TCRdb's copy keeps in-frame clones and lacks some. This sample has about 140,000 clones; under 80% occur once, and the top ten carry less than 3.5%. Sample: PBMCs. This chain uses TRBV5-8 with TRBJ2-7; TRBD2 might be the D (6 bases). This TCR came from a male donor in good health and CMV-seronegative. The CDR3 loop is CASSWGVNEQYF. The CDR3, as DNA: TGTGCCAGCAGCTGGGGGGTCAACGAGCAGTACTTC.